This entry is about one T cell receptor beta chain. The junction had 5 bases not matched to a gene; V was cut back by 5 bases and J by 1 base. The CDR3 loop spans 15 amino acids. CDR1 is LGHDT, CDR2 YNNKEL, per germline (reference sequence). This specimen comes from a study of blood T cell repertoires in COVID-19. Study-level background: T cells, B-cell-depleted T cells, or PBMCs supplied cDNA or gDNA.

Assay: immunoSEQ multiplex PCR; the TCRdb copy retains only in-frame clones and omits some. The sample has under 500,000 clones, around nine tenths seen once. Sequencing was performed on PBMCs or T cells enriched from blood (not recorded which). This TCR derives from a woman between 18 and 29 years old with acute COVID-19. V and J are TRBV3-1 (or the pseudogene TRBV3-2) and TRBJ1-3, with 7 bases fitting TRBD1. CDR3 bases: TGTGCCAGCAGCTGGACAGGCCTTTCTGGAAACACCATATATTTT. Its translation is CASSWTGLSGNTIYF.